The 10 T cell receptor beta chains below come from one sample, sequenced in a study of cytotoxic CD8 clonotypes in ibrutinib-treated CLL. Generated by immunoSEQ multiplex PCR, the TCRdb table keeps only in-frame clones and is missing some. The sample yields roughly 30,000 clones, about 70% seen once. Sequencing was performed on PBMCs, taken after 36 months of ibrutinib treatment. These receptors came from a human donor with chronic lymphocytic leukemia.

V and J are TRBV4-1 and TRBJ1-2; D gene uncertain. The CDR3 spans 16 residues. Deletions cut 2 bases from V and 2 bases from J, with 15 bases between. Per germline, CDR1 MGHRA and CDR2 YSYEKL. The CDR3 here is CASSQQSQGFNYGYTF. CDR3 nucleotides: TGCGCCAGCAGCCAACAGAGTCAAGGGTTCAACTATGGCTACACCTTC.

The chain links TRBV4-1 to TRBJ2-2, with D possibly being TRBD2 (6 bases). Trimming removed 3 bases from V and 5 bases from J, with 16 bases in between. Looked up from germline, CDR1 is MGHRA and CDR2 is YSYEKL. The CDR3 is 16 amino acids. The DNA for the CDR3 is TGCGCCAGCAGCCAGAGGGCAGTGGAGGGAACCGGGGAGCTGTTTTTT. Its protein product is CASSQRAVEGTGELFF.

This clone was observed a handful of times. This chain links TRBV19 with TRBJ1-5; 7 bases fit TRBD1. V lost 7 bases and J lost 2; bases outside the gene matches: 8. CDR1 is LNHDA and CDR2 is SQIVND in the germline V gene (reference sequence). The CDR3 consists of 15 residues. In DNA, the CDR3 is TGTGCCAGTACTCCCCGAGACAGGGGCAATCAGCCCCAGCATTTT. This codes for CASTPRDRGNQPQHF. The full variable domain, with the rest looked up from reference TRBV19 and TRBJ1-5, is DGGITQSPKYLFRKEGQNVTLSCEQNLNHDAMYWYRQDPGQGLRLIYYSQIVNDFQKGDIAEGYSVSREKKESFPLTVTSAQKNPTAFYLCASTPRDRGNQPQHFGDGTRLSIL.

This chain joins TRBV29-1 and TRBJ1-2; the D is unclear. Per germline, CDR1 SQVTM and CDR2 ANQGSEA. The CDR3 length is 13 residues. Trimming stripped 4 bases from V and 0 bases from J, with 9 bases between. CDR3 DNA: TGCAGCGTTGGGGCAGCCCCTAACTATGGCTACACCTTC. Translating it yields CSVGAAPNYGYTF.

This clone was counted a few times. The chain has TRBV7-9 and TRBJ1-4; possible D gene TRBD1, 5 bases. The CDR3 loop spans 13 amino acids. Germline V gene lookup returns CDR1 SEHNR and CDR2 FQNEAQ (reference sequence). V lost 0 bases and J lost 11, with 10 bases in between. CDR3 nucleotides: TGTGCCAGCAGCTTAGCGCAGGCAGGGAAACTGTTTTTT. Translated, it gives CASSLAQAGKLFF.

About this clone: Other DNA sequences in the sample encode the same CDR3. The chain combines TRBV27 with TRBJ2-5; D gene ambiguous. Per the germline V gene, CDR1 is MNHEY and CDR2 is SMNVEV (reference sequence). There are 11 residues in the CDR3. Between the trimmed V and J ends, which lost 3 bases and 4 bases, there was a span of 3 bases. CDR3 protein: CASSLGETQYF. As DNA, the CDR3 is TGTGCCAGCAGTTTGGGAGAGACCCAGTACTTC.

The chain joins TRBV7-6 to TRBJ2-3; 11 bases match TRBD2. Germline CDR1 SGHVS, CDR2 FNYEAQ. The J segment lost 1 base and the V segment lost 4 bases, leaving 13 bases of the junction unmatched. The CDR3 extends over 19 amino acids. The CDR3 sequence is CASSSSPIAGGPRTDTQYF. The CDR3 nucleotides are TGTGCCAGCAGCTCCTCCCCGATAGCGGGGGGGCCCCGCACAGATACGCAGTATTTT.

This clone occurred a few times. V and J are TRBV7-6 and TRBJ2-1; D gene uncertain. The CDR3 loop spans 13 amino acids. Trimming shortened V by 3 bases and J by 3 bases, and 6 bases separated the two germline ends. Germline CDR1 and CDR2: SGHVS and FNYEAQ. The CDR3 DNA reads as TGTGCCAGCAGCTTGAGCTACTACAATGAGCAGTTCTTC. It yields the protein CASSLSYYNEQFF.

J is TRBJ1-3 and V is TRBV7-6; 7 bases map to TRBD1. Trimming at V came to 1 base and at J to 0 bases, leaving 9 bases not matched to a gene. In germline, CDR1 is SGHVS, CDR2 FNYEAQ. The CDR3 contains 18 residues. The CDR3 sequence: CASSLVGPGQHSGNTIYF. As DNA, the CDR3 is TGTGCCAGCAGCTTAGTCGGCCCGGGACAGCACTCTGGAAACACCATATATTTT. The whole variable domain, filled in from reference TRBV7-6 and TRBJ1-3, reads GAGVSQSPRYKVTKRGQDVALRCDPISGHVSLYWYRQALGQGPEFLTYFNYEAQQDKSGLPNDRFSAERPEGSISTLTIQRTEQRDSAMYRCASSLVGPGQHSGNTIYFGEGSWLTVV.

The chain is built from TRBV7-2 and TRBJ1-2; D is unclear. The CDR3 covers 13 residues. V was pared by 4 bases and J by 3 bases, with 9 bases between. Germline V gene lookup returns CDR1 SGHTA and CDR2 FQGNSA. CDR3 sequence (DNA): TGTGCCAGCAGCTCGGGTGTAGACTATGGCTACACCTTC. Amino acid sequence: CASSSGVDYGYTF. Filled out from reference TRBV7-2 and TRBJ1-2, the complete variable domain reads GAGVSQSPSNKVTEKGKDVELRCDPISGHTALYWYRQSLGQGLEFLIYFQGNSAPDKSGLPSDRFSAERTGGSVSTLTIQRTQQEDSAVYLCASSSGVDYGYTFGSGTRLTVV.